This T cell receptor (beta chain) comes out of a study of CD4+ T cells in melanoma. Using immunoSEQ multiplex PCR, the repertoire was profiled, and TCRdb retains in-frame clones only, with some absent. Of about 140,000 clones in the sample, about nine tenths were seen once. Trimming cost V 3 bases and J 3 bases; bases outside gene matches: 9. CDR3 length equals 16 residues. Looked up from germline, CDR1 is MGHRA and CDR2 is YSYEKL. The rearrangement uses TRBV4-1 and TRBJ2-7; TRBD1 matches at 9 bases. The receptor was derived from a human donor with melanoma. The CDR3: CASSQRPPGQGYEQYF. The DNA of the CDR3 is TGCGCCAGCAGCCAGCGACCCCCGGGACAGGGCTACGAGCAGTACTTC.